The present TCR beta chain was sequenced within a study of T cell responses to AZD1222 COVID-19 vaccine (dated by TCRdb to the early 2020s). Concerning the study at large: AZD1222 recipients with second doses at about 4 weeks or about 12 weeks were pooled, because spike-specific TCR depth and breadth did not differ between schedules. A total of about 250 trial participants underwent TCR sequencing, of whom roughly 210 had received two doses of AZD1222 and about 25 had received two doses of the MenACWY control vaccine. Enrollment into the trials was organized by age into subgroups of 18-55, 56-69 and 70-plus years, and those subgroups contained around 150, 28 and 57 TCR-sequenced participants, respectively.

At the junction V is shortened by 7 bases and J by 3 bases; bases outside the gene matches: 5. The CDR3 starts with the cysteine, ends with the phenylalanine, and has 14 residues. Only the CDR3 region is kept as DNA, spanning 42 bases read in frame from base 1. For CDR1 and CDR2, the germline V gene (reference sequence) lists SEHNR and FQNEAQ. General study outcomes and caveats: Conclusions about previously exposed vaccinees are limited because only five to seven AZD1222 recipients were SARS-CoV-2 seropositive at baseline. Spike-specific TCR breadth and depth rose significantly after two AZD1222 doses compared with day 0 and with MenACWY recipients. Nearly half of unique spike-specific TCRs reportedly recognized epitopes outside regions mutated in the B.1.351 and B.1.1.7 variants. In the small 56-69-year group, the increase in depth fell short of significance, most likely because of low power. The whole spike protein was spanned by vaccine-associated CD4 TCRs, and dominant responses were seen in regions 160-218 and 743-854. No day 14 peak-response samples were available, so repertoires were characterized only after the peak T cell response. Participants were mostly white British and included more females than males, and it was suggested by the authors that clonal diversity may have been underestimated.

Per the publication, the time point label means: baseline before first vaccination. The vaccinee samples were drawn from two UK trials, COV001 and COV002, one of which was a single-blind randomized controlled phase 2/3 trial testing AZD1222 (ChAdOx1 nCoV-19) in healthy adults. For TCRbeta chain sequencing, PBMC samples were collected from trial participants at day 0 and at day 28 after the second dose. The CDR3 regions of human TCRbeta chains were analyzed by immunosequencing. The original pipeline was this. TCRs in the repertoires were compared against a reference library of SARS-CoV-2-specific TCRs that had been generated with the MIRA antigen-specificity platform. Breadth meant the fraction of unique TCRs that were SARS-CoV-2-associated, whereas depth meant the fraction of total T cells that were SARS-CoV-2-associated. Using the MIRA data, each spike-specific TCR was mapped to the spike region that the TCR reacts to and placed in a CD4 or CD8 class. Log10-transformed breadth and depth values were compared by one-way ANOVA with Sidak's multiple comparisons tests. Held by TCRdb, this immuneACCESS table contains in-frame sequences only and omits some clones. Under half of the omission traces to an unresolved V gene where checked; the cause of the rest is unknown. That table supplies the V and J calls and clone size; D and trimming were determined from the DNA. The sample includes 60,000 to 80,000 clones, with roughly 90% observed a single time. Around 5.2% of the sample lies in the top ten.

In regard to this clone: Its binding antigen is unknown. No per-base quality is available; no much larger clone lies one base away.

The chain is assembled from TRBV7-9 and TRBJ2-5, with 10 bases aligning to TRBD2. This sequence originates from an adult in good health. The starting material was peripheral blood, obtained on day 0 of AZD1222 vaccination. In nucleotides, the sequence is TGTGCCAGCACCGAACTAGCGGGGAAAGAGACCCAGTACTTC. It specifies CASTELAGKETQYF.